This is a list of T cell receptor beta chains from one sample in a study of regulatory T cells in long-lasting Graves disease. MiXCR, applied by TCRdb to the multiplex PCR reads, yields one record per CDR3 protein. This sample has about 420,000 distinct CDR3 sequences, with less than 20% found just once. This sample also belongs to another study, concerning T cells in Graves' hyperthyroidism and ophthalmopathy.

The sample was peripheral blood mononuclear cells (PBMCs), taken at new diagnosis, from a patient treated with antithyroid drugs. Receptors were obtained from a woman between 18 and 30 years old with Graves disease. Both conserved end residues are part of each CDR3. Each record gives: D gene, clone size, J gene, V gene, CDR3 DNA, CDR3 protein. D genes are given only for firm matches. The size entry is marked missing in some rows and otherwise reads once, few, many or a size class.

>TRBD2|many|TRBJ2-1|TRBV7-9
TGTGCCAGCAGCTTGGGACTAGCGGGGGTCTACAATGAGCAGTTCTTC
CASSLGLAGVYNEQFF
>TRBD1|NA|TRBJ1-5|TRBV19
TGTGCCAGTAGATCCGGGACAGGGATCCTGGAGCCCCAGCATTTT
CASRSGTGILEPQHF
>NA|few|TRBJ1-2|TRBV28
TGTGCCAGCAGTTTAAACAGCGATTATGGCTACACCTTC
CASSLNSDYGYTF
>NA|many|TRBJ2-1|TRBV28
TGTGCCAGCAGCCCTCCCCCGGTCTACAATGAGCAGTTCTTC
CASSPPPVYNEQFF
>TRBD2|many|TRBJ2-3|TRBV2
TGTGCCAGCAGCTTGGGACTAGCGGGAGGCTCAGATACGCAGTATTTT
CASSLGLAGGSDTQYF
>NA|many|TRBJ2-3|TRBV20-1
TGCAGTGCTAGAGCCCCCACAGGGTTGGGGACAGATACGCAGTATTTT
CSARAPTGLGTDTQYF
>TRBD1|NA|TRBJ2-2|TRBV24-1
TGTGCCACCAGTGATGACAGGGACACCGGGGAGCTGTTTTTT
CATSDDRDTGELFF
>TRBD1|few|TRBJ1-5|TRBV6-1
TGTGCCAGCAGCCTCGGACAGGATATGCCCCAGCATTTT
CASSLGQDMPQHF
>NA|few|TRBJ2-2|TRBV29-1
TGCAGCGTGGTCCGGGACACCGGGGAGCTGTTTTTT
CSVVRDTGELFF
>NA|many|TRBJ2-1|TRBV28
TGTGCCAGCAAAGTACTTACCCCCGGGACCGCTCCGTTCTTC
CASKVLTPGTAPFF
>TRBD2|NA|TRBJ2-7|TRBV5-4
TGTGCCAGCAGCTTAAGCGGGAGGGCCGACGAGCAGTACTTC
CASSLSGRADEQYF
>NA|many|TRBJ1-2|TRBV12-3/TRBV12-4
TGTGCCAGCAGTTTAAACCAGGGGATCGGCTACACCTTC
CASSLNQGIGYTF
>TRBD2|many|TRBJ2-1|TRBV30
TGTGCCTGGAGCCGGGAGAAGGCGGGAGGGAATTACAATGAGCAGTTCTTC
CAWSREKAGGNYNEQFF
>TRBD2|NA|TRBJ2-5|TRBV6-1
TGTGCCAGCAATCCCCTAGCGGGATCCGAACAAGAGACCCAGTACTTC
CASNPLAGSEQETQYF
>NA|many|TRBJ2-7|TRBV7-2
TGTGCCAGCAGCCTAAACGATGGTACCTACGAGCAGTACTTC
CASSLNDGTYEQYF
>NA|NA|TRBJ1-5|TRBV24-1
TGTGCCACCAGTGACTCCGCGTGGGGTACACGTCAGCCCCAGCATTTT
CATSDSAWGTRQPQHF
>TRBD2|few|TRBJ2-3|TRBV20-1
TGCAGTGCCGTAGCGGGAGCTCGAACAGATACGCAGTATTTT
CSAVAGARTDTQYF
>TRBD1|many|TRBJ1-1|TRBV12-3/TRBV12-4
TGTGCCAGCAGTATGGACAGGGGCTTCGAGGGAGCTTTCTTT
CASSMDRGFEGAFF
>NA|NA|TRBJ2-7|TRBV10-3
TGTGCCATCAGTGGCATCGCCAACGAGCAGTACTTC
CAISGIANEQYF
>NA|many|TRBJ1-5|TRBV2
TGTGCCAGCAGTGAAACCGGGGGAAATAGCAATCAGCCCCAGCATTTT
CASSETGGNSNQPQHF
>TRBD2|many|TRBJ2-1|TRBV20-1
TGCAGTGCTAGAGATCCGAGCGGGAGTAGTGATGAGCAGTTCTTC
CSARDPSGSSDEQFF
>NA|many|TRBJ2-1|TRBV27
TGTGCCAGCAGTTTAAGGGGGGACAATGAGCAGTTCTTC
CASSLRGDNEQFF
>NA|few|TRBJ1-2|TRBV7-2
TGTGCCAGCAGCTTAGCCGGCGGTTCGGGCGGAGGAGGCTACACCTTC
CASSLAGGSGGGGYTF
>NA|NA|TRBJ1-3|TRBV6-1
TGTGCCAGCAGTGTGAAGCAATCTGGAAACACCATATATTTT
CASSVKQSGNTIYF
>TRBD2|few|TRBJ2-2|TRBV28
TGTGCCAGCAGTTTAGATGGACTAGTCACCGGGGAGCTGTTTTTT
CASSLDGLVTGELFF
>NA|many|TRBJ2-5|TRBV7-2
TGTGCCAGCAGCTTGGGCGCGGGACGAGAGACCCAGTACTTC
CASSLGAGRETQYF
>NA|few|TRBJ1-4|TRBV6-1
TGTGCCAGCAGACCAAGGACCGTCGCAACTAATGAAAAACTGTTTTTT
CASRPRTVATNEKLFF
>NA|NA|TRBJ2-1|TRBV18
TGTGCCAGCTCACTGTTTAGTGGGGGAGTAGATGAGCAGTTCTTC
CASSLFSGGVDEQFF
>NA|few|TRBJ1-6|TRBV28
TGTGCCAGCACTTCAGGCGGGGGGCGGCATAATTCACCCCTCCACTTT
CASTSGGGRHNSPLHF
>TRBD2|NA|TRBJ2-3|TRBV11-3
TGTGCCAGCAGCCCAAGGGGACTAGCGGGAAGATCTGGCACAGATACGCAGTATTTT
CASSPRGLAGRSGTDTQYF
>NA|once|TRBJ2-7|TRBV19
TGTGCCAGTAGTATTTATAGAAGGAGGGACAGCCCTTTGGAGCAGTACTTC
CASSIYRRRDSPLEQYF
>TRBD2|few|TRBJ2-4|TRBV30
TGTGCCTGGCTAGCGGGAGAAGGTAACATTCAGTACTTC
CAWLAGEGNIQYF
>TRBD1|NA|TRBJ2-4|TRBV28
TGTGCCAGCCGTACGACAGGGGGTTGGTTGATAGCCAAAAACATTCAGTACTTC
CASRTTGGWLIAKNIQYF
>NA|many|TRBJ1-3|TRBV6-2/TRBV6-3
TGTGCCAGCAGGGACGGACGGTACTCTGGAAACACCATATATTTT
CASRDGRYSGNTIYF
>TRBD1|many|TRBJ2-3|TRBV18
TGTGCCAGCTCTTCGGGACAGGGAAGCACAGATACGCAGTATTTT
CASSSGQGSTDTQYF
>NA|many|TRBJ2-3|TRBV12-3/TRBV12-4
TGTGCCAGCAGGAGCGGGACAAGCACAGATACGCAGTATTTT
CASRSGTSTDTQYF
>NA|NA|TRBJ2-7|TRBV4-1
TGCGCCAGCAGCCAAGATCTAGGGGCCATGGAGGCCTACGAGCAGTACTTC
CASSQDLGAMEAYEQYF
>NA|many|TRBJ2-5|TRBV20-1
TGCAGTGCTAGAGGCGTCGGGTTAGCGAGACTTCAAGAGACCCAGTACTTC
CSARGVGLARLQETQYF
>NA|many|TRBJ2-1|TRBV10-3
TGTGCCATCAGTTCCGGGACCACGGGCAATGAGCAGTTCTTC
CAISSGTTGNEQFF
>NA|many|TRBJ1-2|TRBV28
TGTGCCAGCAGTACCCCTTCAGGGGACTACTATGGCTACACCTTC
CASSTPSGDYYGYTF
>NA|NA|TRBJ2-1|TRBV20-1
TGCAGTGCTAGTACGGGGCAATCCTACAATGAGCAGTTCTTC
CSASTGQSYNEQFF
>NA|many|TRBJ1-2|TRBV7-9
TGTGCCAGCAGCTTAGTCCCCCTGGATGACTATGGCTACACCTTC
CASSLVPLDDYGYTF
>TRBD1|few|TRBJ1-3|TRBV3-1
TGTGCCAGCAGTCCGGGACAGTACTCTGGAAACACCATATATTTT
CASSPGQYSGNTIYF
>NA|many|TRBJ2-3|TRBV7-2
TGTGCCAGCAGTACCGGGGCGGGAATCGCAGATACGCAGTATTTT
CASSTGAGIADTQYF
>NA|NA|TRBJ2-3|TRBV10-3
TGTGCCATCAGTGGGGACGCCACAGATACGCAGTATTTT
CAISGDATDTQYF
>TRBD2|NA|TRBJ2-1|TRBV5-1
TGCGCCAGCAGCACCAGCGGGAGCCACAATGAGCAGTTCTTC
CASSTSGSHNEQFF
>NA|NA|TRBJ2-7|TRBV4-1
TGCGCCAGCAGCCAAGGACCCCAGGGAAGTTACGAGCAGTACTTC
CASSQGPQGSYEQYF
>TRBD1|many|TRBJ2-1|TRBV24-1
TGTGCCACCAGTGATTCCGGGACAGTTCACTACAATGAGCAGTTCTTC
CATSDSGTVHYNEQFF
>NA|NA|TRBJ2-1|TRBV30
TGTGCCTGGAGGAGTGGACAGCCAACAGTGGGAGAGCAGTTCTTC
CAWRSGQPTVGEQFF
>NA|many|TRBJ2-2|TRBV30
TGTGCCTGGAGGGGGGCAGGAGGCACCGGGGAGCTGTTTTTT
CAWRGAGGTGELFF
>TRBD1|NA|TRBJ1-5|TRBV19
TGTGCCAGTAGTATTAAACAGGGGATAGGCATCAATCAGCCCCAGCATTTT
CASSIKQGIGINQPQHF
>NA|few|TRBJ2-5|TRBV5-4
TGTGCCAGCCACGACCTCCAAGAGACCCAGTACTTC
CASHDLQETQYF
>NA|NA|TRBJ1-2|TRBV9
TGTGCCAGCAGCGTATCAGACCCCAGCTACTATGGCTACACCTTC
CASSVSDPSYYGYTF
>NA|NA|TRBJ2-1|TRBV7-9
TGTGCCAGCAGCACTTTAACGGGGCCCTCCTACAATGAGCAGTTCTTC
CASSTLTGPSYNEQFF
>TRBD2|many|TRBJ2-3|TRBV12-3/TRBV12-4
TGTGCCAGCAGTTTATTAGGGACTAGCGGGTACACAGATACGCAGTATTTT
CASSLLGTSGYTDTQYF